Here is one T cell receptor (beta chain) with its context. The antigen remains undetermined. This entry is derived from a study of T cell responses to AZD1222 COVID-19 vaccine. The study's findings and limits: Repertoires were sampled only after the peak T cell response. Unmutated regions of variants are reportedly targeted by nearly half of spike-specific TCRs.

Here immunoSEQ multiplex PCR was the method, and the copy in TCRdb shows in-frame clones only, minus some. The sample holds about 78,000 clones, 70% to 90% seen once. Trimming took 9 bases from V and 0 from J, leaving 15 bases between them. This CDR3 contains 15 residues. Looked up from germline, CDR1 is SGHRS and CDR2 is YFSETQ. The sample here was peripheral blood, taken on day 0 of MenACWY control vaccination. This chain uses TRBV5-1 with TRBJ2-2, with D possibly TRBD2 on 6 matching bases. The receptor was isolated from an adult in good health. The CDR3 DNA reads as TGCGCCACCCGGTTGGGGGGAGCGAACACCGGGGAGCTGTTTTTT. This sequence encodes CATRLGGANTGELFF. Variable domain in full (rest from reference TRBV5-1 and TRBJ2-2): KAGVTQTPRYLIKTRGQQVTLSCSPISGHRSVSWYQQTPGQGLQFLFEYFSETQRNKGNFPGRFSGRQFSNSRSEMNVSTLELGDSALYLCATRLGGANTGELFFGEGSRLTVL.